Below, 23 T cell receptor beta chains from the same sample are listed, as sequenced in a study of ipilimumab plus nivolumab after autologous stem cell transplantation. Method: immunoSEQ multiplex PCR; TCRdb's copy keeps in-frame clones and lacks some. The sample holds 15,000 to 20,000 clones, more than 80% seen once. The sample was PBMCs, taken in a trial of ipilimumab plus nivolumab as post-transplant consolidation. These receptors came from a male donor with diffuse large B-cell lymphoma.

This clone was picked up one time. CDR3 protein: CASSQAAGTSGRANSYEQYF. For the CDR3, the DNA is TGCGCCAGCAGCCAGGCCGCCGGGACTAGCGGGAGGGCGAACTCCTACGAGCAGTACTTC. The chain recombines TRBV4-1 with TRBJ2-7; 16 bases line up with TRBD2. Germline CDR1 and CDR2: MGHRA and YSYEKL. This CDR3 spans 20 amino acids. The V segment lost 3 bases and the J segment 0 bases; nucleotides outside the gene matches: 11.

This clone was counted once. CDR3 bases: TGTGCCAGTAGTACCCTCATAGGTTATGATGAGCAGTTCTTC. This sequence encodes CASSTLIGYDEQFF. The J gene is TRBJ2-1, the V gene TRBV19, with D unclear. Trimming removed 4 bases at V and 8 bases at J, with 15 bases between. CDR1 and CDR2 (germline): LNHDA, SQIVND (reference sequence). The CDR3 is 14 residues long.

The CDR3, as DNA: TGCGCCAGCAGCTCCGGACCAAAAGAGACCCAGTACTTC. The encoded protein is CASSSGPKETQYF. The chain joins TRBV5-1 to TRBJ2-5; D gene uncertain. V lost 3 bases and J lost 3, with 9 bases in between. The germline V gene has CDR1 SGHRS and CDR2 YFSETQ. This CDR3 has 13 amino acids.

The rearrangement links TRBV18 to TRBJ2-5; 14 nucleotides align to TRBD2. CDR1 is KGHSH and CDR2 is LQKENI in the germline V gene. This CDR3 has 16 amino acids. Unmatched junction bases numbered 1, after V lost 3 bases and J lost 1 base. CDR3 residues: CASSPGTSGSQETQYF. The DNA for the CDR3 is TGTGCCAGCTCACCGGGGACTAGCGGGAGCCAAGAGACCCAGTACTTC.

This chain joins TRBV6-5 and TRBJ1-5; weak D call: TRBD1 (5 bases). There are 13 residues in the CDR3. Trimming took off 7 bases at V and 9 bases at J, with 16 bases between the two ends. Germline lookup yields CDR1 MNHEY and CDR2 SVGAGI. CDR3 in DNA: TGTGCCAGCACTTTACTCCTACAGGCGCCCCAGCATTTT. It codes for CASTLLLQAPQHF.

The genes are TRBV5-1 and TRBJ2-5; D is ambiguous. V lost 0 bases and J lost 5, with 2 bases in between. The length of the CDR3 is 11 residues. Germline V CDR1 and CDR2: SGHRS, YFSETQ. The CDR3, as DNA: TGCGCCAGCAGCTTGGAGGAGACCCAGTACTTC. It specifies CASSLEETQYF. Using reference TRBV5-1 and TRBJ2-5 for the parts outside the CDR3, the full variable domain is KAGVTQTPRYLIKTRGQQVTLSCSPISGHRSVSWYQQTPGQGLQFLFEYFSETQRNKGNFPGRFSGRQFSNSRSEMNVSTLELGDSALYLCASSLEETQYFGPGTRLLVL.

The chain carries TRBV7-9 and TRBJ1-5, with D unclear. The V gene's germline CDR1 is SEHNR and CDR2 FQNEAQ (reference sequence). V was cut by 5 bases and J by 8 bases, with 10 bases left in between. This CDR3 has 12 residues. The CDR3 region is CASSRVGEPQHF. The CDR3 DNA reads TGTGCCAGCAGCCGTGTCGGCGAGCCCCAGCATTTT.

The chain joins TRBV2 to TRBJ2-3, with D perhaps matching TRBD2 (5 bases). V was clipped by 7 bases and J by 2 bases, with 10 bases between them. Germline assignment: CDR1 SNHLY and CDR2 FYNNEI. The CDR3 covers 13 residues. The CDR3 loop is CASNDGNTDTQYF. The DNA for the CDR3 is TGTGCCAGCAATGACGGGAACACAGATACGCAGTATTTT. Based on the CDR3 plus reference TRBV2 and TRBJ2-3, the full variable domain is EPEVTQTPSHQVTQMGQEVILRCVPISNHLYFYWYRQILGQKVEFLVSFYNNEISEKSEIFDDQFSVERPDGSNFTLKIRSTKLEDSAMYFCASNDGNTDTQYFGPGTRLTVL.

This rearrangement joins TRBV5-4 to TRBJ2-7, with 8 nucleotides matching TRBD1. Germline lookup yields CDR1 SGHNT and CDR2 YYREEE (reference sequence). V lost 4 bases, J lost 6 bases, and 3 bases stayed unmatched. The CDR3 spans 12 residues. CDR3 sequence reads: CASSRTGIEQYF. CDR3 in DNA: TGTGCCAGCAGCAGGACAGGGATCGAGCAGTACTTC.

This clone has just a few counts. The chain combines TRBV7-2 with TRBJ1-6; TRBD1 might be the D (5 bases). The CDR3 sequence is 14 residues long. Trimming pared 1 base from V and 10 bases from J, leaving 11 bases between. CDR1 and CDR2 (germline): SGHTA, FQGNSA. The CDR3 here is CASSLVWYRSPLHF. The CDR3 region has the DNA TGTGCCAGCAGCTTAGTTTGGTACAGGTCACCCCTCCACTTT. Using reference TRBV7-2 and TRBJ1-6 for the parts outside the CDR3, the full variable domain is GAGVSQSPSNKVTEKGKDVELRCDPISGHTALYWYRQSLGQGLEFLIYFQGNSAPDKSGLPSDRFSAERTGGSVSTLTIQRTQQEDSAVYLCASSLVWYRSPLHFGNGTRLTVT.

This rearrangement joins TRBV7-8 to TRBJ1-5, with D maybe TRBD1 (6 bases). CDR1 is SGHVS and CDR2 is FQNEAQ in the germline V gene. This CDR3 is built from 16 residues. Trimming removed 1 base at V and 0 bases at J, with 10 bases between. The CDR3 spells CASSLGTAYSNQPQHF. The CDR3 region has the DNA TGTGCCAGCAGCTTAGGGACAGCGTATAGCAATCAGCCCCAGCATTTT.

The chain links TRBV5-1 to TRBJ2-5, with TRBD1 identical over 9 bases. Germline V gene data show CDR1 as SGHRS and CDR2 as YFSETQ. The CDR3 is made up of 15 amino acids. The J segment lost 5 bases and the V segment lost 4 bases, leaving 9 bases of the junction unmatched. The CDR3 reads CASSIDRGTMETQYF. The CDR3 bases are TGCGCCAGCAGCATAGACAGGGGGACGATGGAGACCCAGTACTTC.

The chain recombines TRBV4-1 with TRBJ1-2, with a possible D match to TRBD1 (5 bases). This CDR3 is built from 13 residues. V was trimmed by 1 base and J by 5 bases, leaving 8 bases between them. Germline V gene sequence: CDR1 MGHRA, CDR2 YSYEKL. CDR3 nucleotide sequence: TGCGCCAGCAGCCAAGTCCAGGGATATGGCTACACCTTC. This gives the protein CASSQVQGYGYTF.

V usage is TRBV2 and J usage is TRBJ2-7, with unresolved D. This CDR3 has 13 amino acids. CDR1 is SNHLY and CDR2 is FYNNEI in the germline V gene. Deletions cut 6 bases from V and 3 bases from J, with 12 bases between. CDR3 coding DNA: TGTGCCAGCAGGGGTAGAGCCAACTACGAGCAGTACTTC. Amino acid sequence: CASRGRANYEQYF.

This rearrangement joins TRBV11-2 to TRBJ2-7, with 7 positions matching TRBD1. Trimming took 5 bases from V and 3 from J; bases not matched to a gene: 10. Germline CDR1 and CDR2: SGHAT and FQNNGV. This CDR3 has 15 residues. The CDR3 loop is CASSPGTAPFYEQYF. CDR3 nucleotides: TGTGCCAGCAGCCCAGGGACAGCTCCATTCTACGAGCAGTACTTC. Complete variable domain (other parts from reference TRBV11-2 and TRBJ2-7): EAGVAQSPRYKIIEKRQSVAFWCNPISGHATLYWYQQILGQGPKLLIQFQNNGVVDDSQLPKDRFSAERLKGVDSTLKIQPAKLEDSAVYLCASSPGTAPFYEQYFGPGTRLTVT.

The V gene is TRBV6-5, the J gene TRBJ2-7; D may be TRBD1 (7 bases). CDR1 MNHEY and CDR2 SVGAGI come from the germline V gene. This CDR3 comprises 12 residues. With 10 bases removed from V and 4 bases from J, the gap between germline ends came to 14 bases. The CDR3 region is CATQGGRYEQYF. The CDR3 DNA reads TGTGCCACCCAGGGGGGCCGATACGAGCAGTACTTC.

This clone showed up just once. This chain connects TRBV6-6 to TRBJ1-6; TRBD1 might be the D (5 bases). The CDR3 contains 16 residues. V lost 0 bases and J 5 bases, leaving 11 bases between the germline ends. The germline V gene encodes CDR1 MNHNY and CDR2 SVGAGI (reference sequence). CDR3 amino acids: CASSYSPGRDNSPLHF. In DNA, the CDR3 is TGTGCCAGCAGTTACTCTCCAGGGCGGGATAATTCACCCCTCCACTTT.

The chain's CDR3 is CAWSVRTGISGNTIYF. CDR3 DNA: TGTGCCTGGAGTGTGAGGACAGGGATCTCTGGAAACACCATATATTTT. The chain uses TRBV30 and TRBJ1-3, with TRBD1 identical over 8 bases. The V segment lost 0 bases and the J segment 0 bases; nucleotides outside the gene matches: 4. The CDR3 runs to 16 residues. CDR1 GTSNPN and CDR2 SVGIG come from the germline V gene (reference sequence).

In its sample, this clone is medium-sized (0.01 to 0.1%). The V gene is TRBV4-1, the J gene TRBJ1-2; TRBD1 matches 10 bases. This CDR3 has 16 residues. The V and J ends lost 0 bases and 4 bases, in that order; junction bases with no gene match: 5. Per the germline V gene, CDR1 is MGHRA and CDR2 is YSYEKL. CDR3 residues: CASSQELDRGGYGYTF. Here the CDR3 DNA reads TGCGCCAGCAGCCAAGAGCTGGACAGGGGGGGCTATGGCTACACCTTC.

This clone was seen only a few times. The J gene is TRBJ1-1, the V gene TRBV4-1; D remains ambiguous. V was clipped by 0 bases and J by 11 bases, with 7 bases between them. Germline values: CDR1 MGHRA, CDR2 YSYEKL. The CDR3 has 11 amino acids. In nucleotides, the CDR3 is TGCGCCAGCAGCCAAGAGGGCCCCGCTTTCTTT. This sequence encodes CASSQEGPAFF.

V gene TRBV4-1 combines with J gene TRBJ2-1; D is perhaps TRBD2 (6 bases). V lost 4 bases to trimming and J lost 2 bases, with 15 bases between them. The germline CDR1 and CDR2 sequences are MGHRA and YSYEKL. The CDR3 has 16 residues. CDR3 sequence reads: CASSPQLGGTYNEQFF. The DNA of the CDR3 is TGCGCCAGCAGCCCACAACTGGGGGGAACCTACAATGAGCAGTTCTTC.

This chain connects TRBV15 to TRBJ1-1; D not certain. Trimming removed 0 bases from V and 5 bases from J, with 4 bases in between. The CDR3 length is 12 residues. The germline V gene has CDR1 LNHNV and CDR2 YYDKDF (reference sequence). CDR3: CATSRENTEAFF. The CDR3 DNA sequence: TGTGCCACCAGCAGAGAAAATACTGAAGCTTTCTTT.

This rearrangement joins TRBV4-3 to TRBJ1-5; unclear D gene. There are 17 residues in the CDR3. From germline, CDR1 is LGHNA and CDR2 YSLEER. V lost 1 base to trimming and J lost 2 bases, with 15 bases between them. Here the CDR3 DNA reads TGCGCCAGCAGCCAAGGAACAGCAAACTGGGGCAATCAGCCCCAGCATTTT. Encoded protein: CASSQGTANWGNQPQHF.